A selection of T cell receptor beta chains follows, all from one sample in a study of T cell responses to AZD1222 COVID-19 vaccine. TCRdb keeps only in-frame clones here, not all; method: immunoSEQ multiplex PCR. The table records 200,000 to 250,000 clones, around 94% of them present only once. This specimen consisted of peripheral blood, obtained 28 days after the second dose of the MenACWY control vaccine. These receptors originate from an adult who received the MenACWY meningococcal vaccine as a control. The conserved cysteine and the conserved F or W are not part of the CDR3 here. Each record gives: clone size, V gene, CDR3 protein. For some rows the clone size is stated as once, few or many, or as a class when expanded; others skip it.

NA	TRBV7-3	ASSSSWGSSYNEQF
NA	TRBV28	ASRGGGRNIQY
NA	TRBV6-2/TRBV6-3	ASSYLASPTGGANVLT
few	TRBV2	ASRRDRLNTEAF
once	TRBV2	ASSALQGYEQY
NA	TRBV2	ASTTDFYKNIQY
NA	TRBV6-5	ASEDRGNEKLF
once	TRBV28	ATYSVSGANVLT
NA	TRBV6-6	ASSSRTAMNTEAF
NA	TRBV27	ASSLFRSGMNTEAF
once	TRBV5-1	ASSTGTENTEAF
NA	TRBV7-6	ASSLEGALTNEKLF
NA	TRBV11-3	ASSQGPPSYEQY
NA	TRBV28	ASSLSGGGTDTQY
NA	TRBV27	ASSLFGGVNTEAF
NA	TRBV7-9	ASSFPQGKRGSPLH
NA	TRBV30	AWSVNEAF
NA	TRBV6-2/TRBV6-3	ASSYGTGWASYEQY
NA	TRBV15	ATGLVTGNSPLH
NA	TRBV15	ATSRDRGQGGGYT
NA	TRBV7-3	ASSYQTGELF
once	TRBV7-9	ASSSTDEQF
NA	TRBV30	AWSIGEGYEQY
NA	TRBV15	ATSREKSGLQVPYNEQF
NA	TRBV10-3	AISESRLFDSPLH
NA	TRBV6-6	ASTDVSSGNTIY
NA	TRBV28	ASSPAGRTFYGYT
NA	TRBV18	ASSAGSGGEQY
NA	TRBV7-2	ASSNNRGQNTGELF
once	TRBV6-5	ASSPGRNYEQY
NA	TRBV7-2	ASSLENRQETQY
NA	TRBV24-1	ATSETMGQGVGNEQF
NA	TRBV5-1	ASSLLARQSYNEQF
NA	TRBV28	ASSPGQAMYTEAF
once	TRBV30	AWRLGQLSAGYYGYT
NA	TRBV13	ASSLTFLNTGELF
NA	TRBV7-3	ASSPGQGYGYT
NA	TRBV5-1	ASKPTAGGPTDTQY
NA	TRBV28	ASSLEGEADEQY
NA	TRBV15	ATSGMNSGANVLT
NA	TRBV7-8	ASSPSTSDEQY
NA	TRBV6-2/TRBV6-3	ASSPGMRLPSYEQY